This T cell receptor (beta chain) comes out of a study of T cell responses to AZD1222 COVID-19 vaccine. Study context: The study pooled second doses at about 4 or about 12 weeks.

Assay used: immunoSEQ multiplex PCR; TCRdb lists only in-frame clones, some missing. The sample lists around 150,000 clones; around 91% were seen once. Findings and caveats of the study: Among spike-specific TCRs, nearly half reportedly target unmutated variant regions. Donors were mostly white British, more females; clonal diversity possibly underestimated.

Only one count was recorded for this clone. Its specificity is unknown. The CDR3 loop spans 11 amino acids. Per germline, CDR1 GTSNPN and CDR2 SVGIG (reference sequence). V lost 2 bases and J lost 12, with 11 bases in between. This receptor was identified in an adult in good health. V gene TRBV30 combines with J gene TRBJ2-1; no reliable D call. The sequencing used peripheral blood, collected on day 0 of AZD1222 vaccination. The CDR3, as DNA: TGTGCCTGGAGTTCAGCCCCAGGGCAGTTCTTC. It codes for CAWSSAPGQFF.